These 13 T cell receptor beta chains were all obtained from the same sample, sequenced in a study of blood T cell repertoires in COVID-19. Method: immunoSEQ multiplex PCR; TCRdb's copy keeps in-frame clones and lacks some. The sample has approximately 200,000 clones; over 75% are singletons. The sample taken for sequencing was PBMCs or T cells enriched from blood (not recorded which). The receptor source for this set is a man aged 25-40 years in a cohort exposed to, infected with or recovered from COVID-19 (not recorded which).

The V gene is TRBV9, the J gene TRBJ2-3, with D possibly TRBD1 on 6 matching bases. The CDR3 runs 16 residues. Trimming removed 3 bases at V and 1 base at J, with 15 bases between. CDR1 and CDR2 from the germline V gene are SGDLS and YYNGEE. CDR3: CASSAGVGAGTDTQYF. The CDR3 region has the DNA TGTGCCAGCAGCGCTGGGGTGGGGGCTGGCACAGATACGCAGTATTTT.

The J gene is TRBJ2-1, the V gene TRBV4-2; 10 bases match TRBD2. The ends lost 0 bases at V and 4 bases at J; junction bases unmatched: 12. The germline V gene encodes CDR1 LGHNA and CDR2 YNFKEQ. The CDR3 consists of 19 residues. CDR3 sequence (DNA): TGTGCCAGCAGCCAAGAGTGGGCTAGCGGGAGCGTGGGTTACAATGAGCAGTTCTTC. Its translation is CASSQEWASGSVGYNEQFF.

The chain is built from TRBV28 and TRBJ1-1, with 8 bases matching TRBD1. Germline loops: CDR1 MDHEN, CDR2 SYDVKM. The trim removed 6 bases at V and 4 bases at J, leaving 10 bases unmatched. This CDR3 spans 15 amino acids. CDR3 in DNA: TGTGCCAGCAGATGGTCAGGGGGCGCGGGCACTGAAGCTTTCTTT. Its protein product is CASRWSGGAGTEAFF.

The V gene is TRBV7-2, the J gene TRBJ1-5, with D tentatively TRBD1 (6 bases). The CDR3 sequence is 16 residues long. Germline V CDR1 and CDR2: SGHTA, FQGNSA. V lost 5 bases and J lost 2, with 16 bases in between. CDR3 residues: CASSPKNGGGNQPQHF. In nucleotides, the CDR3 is TGTGCCAGCAGCCCAAAAAATGGGGGCGGCAATCAGCCCCAGCATTTT.

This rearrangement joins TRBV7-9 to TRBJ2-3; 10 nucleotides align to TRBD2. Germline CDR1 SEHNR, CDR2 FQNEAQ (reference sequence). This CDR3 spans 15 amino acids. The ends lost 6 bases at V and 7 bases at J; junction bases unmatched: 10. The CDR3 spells CASSPYLAGVNTQYF. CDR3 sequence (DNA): TGTGCCAGCAGTCCATATCTAGCGGGAGTAAATACGCAGTATTTT.

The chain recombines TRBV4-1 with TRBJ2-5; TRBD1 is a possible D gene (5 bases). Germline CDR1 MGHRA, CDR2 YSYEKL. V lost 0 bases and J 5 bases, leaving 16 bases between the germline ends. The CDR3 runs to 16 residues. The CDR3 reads CASSQDRTPLRETQYF. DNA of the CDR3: TGCGCCAGCAGCCAAGATCGGACACCCTTGCGCGAGACCCAGTACTTC.

The CDR3 DNA is TGTGCCAGCAGTCGAAGAACTGACTATGGCTACACCTTC. Translating it yields CASSRRTDYGYTF. The chain has TRBV2 and TRBJ1-2; no clear D gene. With 5 bases removed from V and 3 bases from J, the gap between germline ends came to 10 bases. The V gene's germline CDR1 is SNHLY and CDR2 FYNNEI. CDR3 length: 13 amino acids.

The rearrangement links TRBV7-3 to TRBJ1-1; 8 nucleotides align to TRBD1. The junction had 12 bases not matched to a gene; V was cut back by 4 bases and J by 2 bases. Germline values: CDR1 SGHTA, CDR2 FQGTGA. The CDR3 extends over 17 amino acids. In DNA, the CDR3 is TGTGCCAGCAGCTCGTTTAGGACAGGGATGGGAAACACTGAAGCTTTCTTT. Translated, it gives CASSSFRTGMGNTEAFF.

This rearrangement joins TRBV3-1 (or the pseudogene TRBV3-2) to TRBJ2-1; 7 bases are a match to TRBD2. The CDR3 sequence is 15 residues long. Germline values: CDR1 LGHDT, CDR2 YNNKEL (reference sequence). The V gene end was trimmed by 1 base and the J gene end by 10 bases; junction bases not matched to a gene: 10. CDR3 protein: CASSQGEGNSGEQFF. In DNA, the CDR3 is TGTGCCAGCAGCCAAGGGGAGGGGAACTCGGGAGAGCAGTTCTTC.

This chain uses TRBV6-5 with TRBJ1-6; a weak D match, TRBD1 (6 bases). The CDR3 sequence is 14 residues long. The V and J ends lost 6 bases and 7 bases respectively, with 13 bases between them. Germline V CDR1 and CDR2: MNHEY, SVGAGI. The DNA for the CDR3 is TGTGCCAGCAGCCGGGACAAGGGAAATTCACCCCTCCACTTT. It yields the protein CASSRDKGNSPLHF.

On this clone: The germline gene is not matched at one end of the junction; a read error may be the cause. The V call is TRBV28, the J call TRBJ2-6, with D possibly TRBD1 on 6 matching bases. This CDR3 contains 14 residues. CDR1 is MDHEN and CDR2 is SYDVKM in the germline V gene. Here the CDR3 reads CASSYRDGTNVLTF. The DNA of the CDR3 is TGTGCCAGCAGCTACAGGGATGGGACCAACGTCCTGACTTTC.

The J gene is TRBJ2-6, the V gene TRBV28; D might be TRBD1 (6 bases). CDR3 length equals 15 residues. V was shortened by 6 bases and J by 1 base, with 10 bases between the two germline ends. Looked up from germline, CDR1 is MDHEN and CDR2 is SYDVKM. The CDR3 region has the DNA TGTGCCAGCAGGCTCACAGGGTCTGGGGCCAACGTCCTGACTTTC. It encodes CASRLTGSGANVLTF.

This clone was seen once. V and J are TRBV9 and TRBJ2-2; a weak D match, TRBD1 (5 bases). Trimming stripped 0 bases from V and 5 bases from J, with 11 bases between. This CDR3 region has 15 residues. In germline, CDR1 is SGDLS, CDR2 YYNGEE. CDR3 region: CASSVEGVETGELFF. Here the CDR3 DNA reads TGTGCCAGCAGCGTAGAAGGGGTGGAAACCGGGGAGCTGTTTTTT.